Sequencing of this TCR beta chain was carried out in a study of CD8 T cells in ankylosing spondylitis. Whole-study results and caveats: From matched ankylosing spondylitis synovial fluid, disease-linked clones were reportedly recovered at significantly enriched levels. Ankylosing spondylitis blood seemed to carry a telltale TCR beta motif made of about 8 highly homologous variants.

This clonotype was detected a few times. What it binds is unknown. TCRdb reanalysed the 5' RACE reads using MiXCR and keeps one entry per CDR3 protein. The sample shows a few hundred thousand distinct CDR3 sequences, roughly 20% of them seen only once. The clonotype comes from a female donor with ankylosing spondylitis or in good health (not recorded which). Sequences were obtained from blood, either unsorted or a sorted T cell fraction (not recorded which).

The CDR3 here is CASSTLTGTPSTDTQYF. The CDR3 DNA reads TGTGCCAGCAGCACTCTGACGGGCACACCCTCCACAGATACGCAGTATTTT. V and J are TRBV7-6 and TRBJ2-3, with unresolved D. CDR3 length equals 17 residues. Germline lookup yields CDR1 SGHVS and CDR2 FNYEAQ. With 5 bases removed from V and 2 bases from J, the gap between germline ends came to 20 bases.